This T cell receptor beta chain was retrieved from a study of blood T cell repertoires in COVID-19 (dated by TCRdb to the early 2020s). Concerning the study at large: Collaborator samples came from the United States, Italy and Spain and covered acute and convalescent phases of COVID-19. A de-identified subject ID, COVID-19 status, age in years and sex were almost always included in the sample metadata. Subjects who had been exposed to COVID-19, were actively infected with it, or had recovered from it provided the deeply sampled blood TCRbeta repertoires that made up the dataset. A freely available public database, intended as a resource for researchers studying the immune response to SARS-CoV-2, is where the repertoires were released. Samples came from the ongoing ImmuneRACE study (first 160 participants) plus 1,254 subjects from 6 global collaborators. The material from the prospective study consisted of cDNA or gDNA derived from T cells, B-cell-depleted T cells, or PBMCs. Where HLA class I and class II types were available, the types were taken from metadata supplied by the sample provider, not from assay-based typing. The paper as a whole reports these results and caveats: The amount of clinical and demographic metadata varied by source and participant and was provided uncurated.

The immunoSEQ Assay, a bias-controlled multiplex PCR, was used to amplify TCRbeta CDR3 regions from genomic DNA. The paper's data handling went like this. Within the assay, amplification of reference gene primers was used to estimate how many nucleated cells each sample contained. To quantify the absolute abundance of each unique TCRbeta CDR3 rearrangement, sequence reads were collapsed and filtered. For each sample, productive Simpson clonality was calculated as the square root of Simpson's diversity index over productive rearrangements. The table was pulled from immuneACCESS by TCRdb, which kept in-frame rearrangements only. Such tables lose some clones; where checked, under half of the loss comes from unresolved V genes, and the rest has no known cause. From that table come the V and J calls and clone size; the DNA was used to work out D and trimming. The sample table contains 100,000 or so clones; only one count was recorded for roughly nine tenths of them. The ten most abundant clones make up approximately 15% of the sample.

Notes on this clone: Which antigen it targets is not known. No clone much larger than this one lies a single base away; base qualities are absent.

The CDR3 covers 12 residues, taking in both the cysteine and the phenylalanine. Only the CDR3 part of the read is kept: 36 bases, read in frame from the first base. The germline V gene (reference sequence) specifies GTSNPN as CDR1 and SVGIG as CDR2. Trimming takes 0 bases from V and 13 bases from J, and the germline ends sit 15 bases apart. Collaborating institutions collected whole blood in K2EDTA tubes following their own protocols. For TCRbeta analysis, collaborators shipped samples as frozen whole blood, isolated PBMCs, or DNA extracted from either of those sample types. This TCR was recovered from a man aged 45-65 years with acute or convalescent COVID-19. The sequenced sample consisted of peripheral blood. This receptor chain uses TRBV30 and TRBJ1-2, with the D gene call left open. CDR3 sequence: CAWSVQAPRSTF. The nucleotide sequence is TGTGCCTGGAGTGTGCAGGCCCCCAGGTCCACCTTC.